This is a list of T cell receptor beta chains from one sample in a study of blood T cells in healthy people across ages. TCRdb processed the 5' RACE reads anew with MiXCR; each CDR3 protein has one entry. In the table there are about 1.5 million distinct CDR3 sequences, 40% to 45% of which are singletons. Sequenced material: blood. These receptors originate from a woman aged 18-29 years in good health. CDR3s include the opening cysteine and the closing phenylalanine or tryptophan. Fields, in order: CDR3 DNA, CDR3 protein, J gene, CDR3 length, clone size, D gene, V gene. D genes are given only for firm matches. A clone size is listed for some rows: how often the clone was seen (once, few, many), or a class if it is expanded.

TGTGCCAGCAGCTTGCACCGATCCGGGACTAGCGGGGGGGCCAAAAACATTCAGTACTTC,CASSLHRSGTSGGAKNIQYF,TRBJ2-4,20,-,TRBD2,TRBV5-5
TGCAGTGCTCGACAGGGCAACACCGGGGAGCTGTTTTTT,CSARQGNTGELFF,TRBJ2-2,13,few,TRBD1,TRBV20-1
TGCAGCGTTGAAGATGGCATCCCCCGACCTCCATCCGTAAATGAGCAGTTCTTC,CSVEDGIPRPPSVNEQFF,TRBJ2-1,18,-,-,TRBV29-1
TGCGCCAGCAGCCAAGATTCACGGCAGCCCTACGAGCAGTACTTC,CASSQDSRQPYEQYF,TRBJ2-7,15,few,-,TRBV4-3
TGCAGTGCGCCGGGACAGGGCTTAGGCATTCAGTACTTC,CSAPGQGLGIQYF,TRBJ2-4,13,-,TRBD1,TRBV20-1
TGTGCCAGCAGCTCTCCGGGACTAGCGGGAGGGCCCGATGAGCAGTTCTTC,CASSSPGLAGGPDEQFF,TRBJ2-1,17,few,TRBD2,TRBV7-2
TGCAGCGTTGAATCTCTCACTGAAGCTTTCTTT,CSVESLTEAFF,TRBJ1-1,11,-,-,TRBV29-1
TGTGCCAGCAGCTTAGGTCCCACGGGTGAAGCTTTCTTT,CASSLGPTGEAFF,TRBJ1-1,13,few,-,TRBV7-9
TGTGCCAGCAGCCAGGACGGGACTTTACGCTCCTACGAGCAGTACTTC,CASSQDGTLRSYEQYF,TRBJ2-7,16,-,-,TRBV6-5
TGTGCCAGCAGAGGACAGGGAGTTGACATTCAGTACTTC,CASRGQGVDIQYF,TRBJ2-4,13,-,TRBD1,TRBV2
TGTGCCAGCAGTTTAGCGGGAGTTGGGAATGAGCAGTACTTC,CASSLAGVGNEQYF,TRBJ2-7,14,few,-,TRBV12-3/TRBV12-4
TGTGCCAGCAGTTTAAGACAGGTTAGCGGGAAGGTTTACGAGCAGTACTTC,CASSLRQVSGKVYEQYF,TRBJ2-7,17,few,TRBD2,TRBV28
TGTGCCAGCGGTCAGGGGTCCGCAGATACGCAGTATTTT,CASGQGSADTQYF,TRBJ2-3,13,-,-,TRBV2
TGTGCCAGCAGCCTCTTATTGAGGGGGTTGAACAATGAGCAGTTCTTC,CASSLLLRGLNNEQFF,TRBJ2-1,16,few,-,TRBV13
TGCGCCAGCAGCGAAGAAACTAGCTGGGGTGAGCAGTTCTTC,CASSEETSWGEQFF,TRBJ2-1,14,-,-,TRBV4-3
TGTGCCAGCAGGCGCGACAGGCTCCTCGAGCAGTACTTC,CASRRDRLLEQYF,TRBJ2-7,13,-,-,TRBV28
TGTGCCAGCAGCAAAAGCGGGAAGGCCCCCGCAGATACGCAGTATTTT,CASSKSGKAPADTQYF,TRBJ2-3,16,-,TRBD2,TRBV28
TGTGCCTGGAGTGGGGGGGCCTCCCAGGGAGCTTTCTTT,CAWSGGASQGAFF,TRBJ1-1,13,-,-,TRBV30
TGTGCCAGCAGCCCGGGGCTAGCGGAGCGCACAGATACGCAGTATTTT,CASSPGLAERTDTQYF,TRBJ2-3,16,-,TRBD2,TRBV6-5
TGTACCAGCAGCCAAGAGTGGGCTAGCGGGGGGGTATCAGATACGCAGTATTTT,CTSSQEWASGGVSDTQYF,TRBJ2-3,18,-,TRBD2,TRBV3-1
TGTGCCAGCAGCCCAACGACTAGACAGGGAGGAGGCTACACCTTC,CASSPTTRQGGGYTF,TRBJ1-2,15,-,TRBD1,TRBV7-2
TGTGCCAGCAGAGCTACGTGCGAGCAGTACTTC,CASRATCEQYF,TRBJ2-7,11,-,-,TRBV6-2/TRBV6-3
TGCAGTCCCGTTGGCAGGGGGCGGTACGAGCAGTACTTC,CSPVGRGRYEQYF,TRBJ2-7,13,-,TRBD1,TRBV20-1
TGTGCCAGCAGCGTAGCGGACCCCGGAGATGAGCAGTTCTTC,CASSVADPGDEQFF,TRBJ2-1,14,few,-,TRBV9
TGCAGTGCTAATTTCCTAGCGGGGGGGTATGAGCAGTTCTTC,CSANFLAGGYEQFF,TRBJ2-1,14,few,TRBD2,TRBV20-1
TGCAGTTCTAGAGCTCGCAGGGGAGATAATGAAAAACTGTTTTTT,CSSRARRGDNEKLFF,TRBJ1-4,15,-,-,TRBV20-1
TGTGCCAGCAGCCAAGGGGACAGGGTAGCCTATGGCTACACCTTC,CASSQGDRVAYGYTF,TRBJ1-2,15,-,TRBD1,TRBV3-1
TGTGCCGGCAGTGTCCGGGGACGGCATGGCTACACCTTC,CAGSVRGRHGYTF,TRBJ1-2,13,-,-,TRBV28
TGCAGTGCTAGTGCTAGCGGGTGGGAGACCCAGTACTTC,CSASASGWETQYF,TRBJ2-5,13,-,TRBD2,TRBV20-1
TGTGCCAGCAGCCAAGAAGGGGGAGCCTTTAATCAGCCCCAGCATTTT,CASSQEGGAFNQPQHF,TRBJ1-5,16,few,-,TRBV3-1
TGTGCCATCAGTGAGTCGGACGGCGGGGACTATGGCTACACCTTC,CAISESDGGDYGYTF,TRBJ1-2,15,-,-,TRBV10-3
TGTGCCAGCAGCTACGTCCCCGGGCTAACCCACAATGAGCAGTTCTTC,CASSYVPGLTHNEQFF,TRBJ2-1,16,many,-,TRBV7-9
TGTACCAGCAGCCTTACAGGAGGGAATGGCTACACCTTC,CTSSLTGGNGYTF,TRBJ1-2,13,-,-,TRBV7-9
TGTGCCAGCAGCCAAACCGGGACAGGGGCGCTCTCTGAAGCTTTCTTT,CASSQTGTGALSEAFF,TRBJ1-1,16,-,TRBD1,TRBV3-1
TGTGCCAGCAGCCAAGGGAGGATGGGGACTGAAGCTTTCTTT,CASSQGRMGTEAFF,TRBJ1-1,14,-,-,TRBV3-1